This T cell receptor (beta chain) was sequenced for a study of radiation and T cells in renal cell carcinoma. The table came from immunoSEQ multiplex PCR; TCRdb's copy has only in-frame clones and leaves some out. The sample lists fewer than 200,000 clones; about 85% were seen once. The germline gives CDR1 LGHNA, CDR2 YNFKEQ. The CDR3 length is 17 residues. V shed 2 bases and J shed 0 bases, with 14 bases lying between them. Time point: blood 4 weeks post-SBRT, at nephrectomy. Treatment described: 15 Gy SBRT to primary tumor, nephrectomy 4 weeks later. Clear cell pathology was present in this patient's renal cell carcinoma.

The sequence was obtained from a woman aged 45-65 years with renal cell carcinoma. Sequenced here: blood, sampled from a patient whose treatment included radiotherapy and nephrectomy. This chain uses TRBV4-2 with TRBJ1-3; no clear D. This CDR3 is CASSQFLPGNSGNTIYF. In DNA form, the CDR3 reads TGTGCCAGCAGCCAATTTTTACCAGGCAACTCTGGAAACACCATATATTTT.